Each of the 32 T cell receptor beta chains below was sequenced from the same sample in a study of control samples from healthy donors and cancer patients. TCRdb keeps only in-frame clones here, not all; method: immunoSEQ multiplex PCR. The repertoire has 100,000 to 150,000 clones, roughly 92% of them found once; the top ten carry roughly 6%. Material for sequencing was blood. These receptors were taken from a man between 18 and 29 years old in good health.

The rearrangement joins TRBV4-2 to TRBJ2-6; TRBD1 matches 7 bases. Germline V gives CDR1 LGHNA, CDR2 YNFKEQ. The CDR3 is 16 residues long. V was pared by 0 bases and J by 3 bases, with 2 bases of the junction left unmatched. CDR3 bases: TGTGCCAGCAGCCAAGACACAGGGGATGGGGCCAACGTCCTGACTTTC. Encoded protein: CASSQDTGDGANVLTF.

The V and J genes are TRBV6-6 and TRBJ1-3; no firm D call. V lost 6 bases and J lost 1, with 13 bases in between. CDR3 length: 15 amino acids. Germline CDR1 is MNHNY and CDR2 is SVGAGI (reference sequence). Here the CDR3 reads CASSQKQSSGNTIYF. The CDR3 DNA reads as TGTGCCAGCAGCCAAAAACAGTCTTCTGGAAACACCATATATTTT.

The V gene is TRBV5-5, the J gene TRBJ1-4; D unresolved. CDR1 SGHKS and CDR2 YYEKEE come from the germline V gene (reference sequence). The CDR3 runs 13 residues. Trimming stripped 4 bases from V and 10 bases from J, with 14 bases between. This chain's CDR3 is CASSLPDVGKLFF. For the CDR3, the DNA is TGTGCCAGCAGCCTCCCTGATGTGGGAAAACTGTTTTTT.

The chain is built from TRBV5-1 and TRBJ2-7, with D possibly TRBD1 on 7 matching bases. This CDR3 contains 14 residues. Germline CDR1 and CDR2: SGHRS and YFSETQ. Trimming cost V 4 bases and J 3 bases, with 14 bases left between them. The CDR3 sequence: CASSPGDSNYEQYF. CDR3 sequence (DNA): TGCGCCAGCAGCCCGGGGGACAGTAACTACGAGCAGTACTTC.

V usage is TRBV6-5 and J usage is TRBJ2-7, with D tentatively TRBD2 (5 bases). The CDR3 sequence is 13 residues long. The ends were cut back, 6 bases at V and 6 bases at J, with 15 bases in the middle. Per germline, CDR1 MNHEY and CDR2 SVGAGI. The CDR3 DNA reads as TGTGCCAGCAGGGCAGTCGGGGTCAGCGAGCAGTACTTC. It codes for CASRAVGVSEQYF.

This clone appeared a single time. The chain uses TRBV15 and TRBJ1-4; 8 nucleotides align to TRBD1. V was pared by 1 base and J by 8 bases, with 9 bases of the junction left unmatched. The CDR3 sequence is 16 residues long. Germline CDR1 LNHNV, CDR2 YYDKDF (reference sequence). Here the CDR3 DNA reads TGTGCCACCAGCAGAGGAGACAGGGGAGTTGGAGAAAAACTGTTTTTT. Translating gives CATSRGDRGVGEKLFF. The full variable domain, completed using reference TRBV15 and TRBJ1-4, is DAMVIQNPRYQVTQFGKPVTLSCSQTLNHNVMYWYQQKSSQAPKLLFHYYDKDFNNEADTPDNFQSRRPNTSFCFLDIRSPGLGDTAMYLCATSRGDRGVGEKLFFGSGTQLSVL.

The chain has TRBV2 and TRBJ2-7, with 7 bases fitting TRBD1. The CDR3 spans 13 residues. J was trimmed by 2 bases and V by 10 bases; bases with no gene match: 8. Germline values: CDR1 SNHLY, CDR2 FYNNEI. CDR3 loop: CATSRDRAYEQYF. Here the CDR3 DNA reads TGTGCCACATCCCGGGACAGAGCCTACGAGCAGTACTTC.

The chain is built from TRBV6-5 and TRBJ1-2, with 9 bases that match TRBD1. Trimming removed 5 bases from V and 2 bases from J; junction bases left unmatched: 6. The germline V gene has CDR1 MNHEY and CDR2 SVGAGI. The CDR3 sequence is 15 residues long. CDR3 loop: CASSITGTGNYGYTF. Here the CDR3 DNA reads TGTGCCAGCAGTATCACCGGGACAGGGAACTATGGCTACACCTTC.

The chain joins TRBV27 to TRBJ1-1, with D unresolved. The germline V gene has CDR1 MNHEY and CDR2 SMNVEV (reference sequence). CDR3 length: 13 residues. V gave up 8 bases and J gave up 4 bases, with 14 bases separating them. The CDR3 is CASPVYTSTEAFF. The CDR3 coding sequence is TGTGCCAGCCCAGTCTATACGTCCACTGAAGCTTTCTTT.

The rearrangement uses TRBV9 and TRBJ2-3; D gene unclear. V lost 0 bases and J 1 base, leaving 6 bases between the germline ends. The CDR3 runs to 14 residues. Per germline, CDR1 SGDLS and CDR2 YYNGEE. CDR3 nucleotides: TGTGCCAGCAGCGTAGCAATGGGCACAGATACGCAGTATTTT. This translates into CASSVAMGTDTQYF.

This clone was recorded a few times. CDR3 region: CASSGPPGPNTGELFF. For the CDR3, the DNA is TGTGCCAGCAGTGGACCCCCGGGCCCAAACACCGGGGAGCTGTTTTTT. This chain connects TRBV2 to TRBJ2-2; D unresolved. CDR1 SNHLY and CDR2 FYNNEI come from the germline V gene. Trimming took off 4 bases at V and 2 bases at J, with 14 bases between the two ends. CDR3 length: 16 amino acids.

This chain joins TRBV3-1 (or the pseudogene TRBV3-2) and TRBJ1-2; D not certain. Trimming took 0 bases from V and 2 from J, leaving 13 bases between them. Germline CDR1 is LGHDT and CDR2 is YNNKEL (reference sequence). The CDR3 loop spans 16 amino acids. DNA of the CDR3: TGTGCCAGCAGCCAAGATCGGCCCTCCACGAACTATGGCTACACCTTC. Translated: CASSQDRPSTNYGYTF.

The rearrangement links TRBV12-3 or TRBV12-4 to TRBJ1-2; weak D call: TRBD1 (5 bases). This CDR3 has 12 residues. The V and J ends lost 7 bases and 5 bases respectively, with 11 bases between them. CDR3 sequence (DNA): TGTGCCAGCACTAATGACAGATATGGCTACACCTTC. This sequence encodes CASTNDRYGYTF.

The chain uses TRBV7-2 and TRBJ2-5; D may match TRBD1 or TRBD2 (7 bases each). CDR3 length equals 16 residues. Trimming pared 3 bases from V and 3 bases from J, leaving 17 bases between. Germline V gene sequence: CDR1 SGHTA, CDR2 FQGNSA. CDR3 amino acids: CASSFYWGGTEETQYF. The CDR3 bases are TGTGCCAGCAGCTTTTATTGGGGGGGGACAGAAGAGACCCAGTACTTC.

The genes are TRBV4-1 and TRBJ1-1; 8 positions match TRBD1. This CDR3 has 16 residues. Germline trimming cut 2 bases from V and 0 bases from J; bases unmatched to any gene: 5. CDR1 MGHRA and CDR2 YSYEKL come from the germline V gene. The CDR3 DNA reads TGCGCCAGCAGCCAACCAGGACAGGGATTGAACACTGAAGCTTTCTTT. It specifies CASSQPGQGLNTEAFF.

V usage is TRBV25-1 and J usage is TRBJ1-5; 9 bases fit TRBD1. The CDR3 has 14 residues. Germline trimming cut 8 bases from V and 1 base from J; bases unmatched to any gene: 3. Germline CDR1 reads MGHDK; CDR2 reads SYGVNS. The CDR3 region is CASQGQGSNQPQHF. Here the CDR3 DNA reads TGTGCCAGCCAGGGACAGGGCAGCAATCAGCCCCAGCATTTT.

This clone was seen just once. The J gene is TRBJ1-2, the V gene TRBV7-2; tentative D call: TRBD1 (5 bases). V lost 2 bases to trimming and J lost 4 bases, with 8 bases between them. The CDR3 runs to 13 residues. The germline V gene has CDR1 SGHTA and CDR2 FQGNSA. The CDR3 reads CASSLRQLYGYTF. As DNA, the CDR3 is TGTGCCAGCAGCTTAAGACAGCTCTATGGCTACACCTTC.

The rearrangement uses TRBV9 and TRBJ2-3; D might be TRBD2 (5 bases). V was shortened by 0 bases and J by 6 bases, with 11 bases between the two germline ends. This CDR3 is 14 amino acids long. Germline V gives CDR1 SGDLS, CDR2 YYNGEE. In DNA, the CDR3 is TGTGCCAGCAGCGTAGATGGGAGTTGGGATACGCAGTATTTT. As protein: CASSVDGSWDTQYF.

The chain joins TRBV5-6 to TRBJ2-5; D is unresolved. The CDR3 covers 12 residues. V shed 3 bases and J shed 5 bases, with 8 bases lying between them. CDR1 and CDR2 (germline): SGHDT, YYEEEE. The CDR3 protein is CASSSQIETQYF. CDR3 DNA: TGTGCCAGCAGCTCCCAGATTGAGACCCAGTACTTC.

The genes are TRBV6-1 and TRBJ1-2, with D maybe TRBD1 (6 bases). In germline, CDR1 is MNHNS, CDR2 SASEGT. This CDR3 is 13 amino acids long. With 2 bases removed from V and 2 bases from J, the gap between germline ends came to 6 bases. Here the CDR3 DNA reads TGTGCCAGCAGTGAACAGGGGAACTATGGCTACACCTTC. This encodes CASSEQGNYGYTF.

The genes are TRBV7-2 and TRBJ2-7; a weak D match, TRBD1 (6 bases). This CDR3 has 13 amino acids. Germline V gene sequence: CDR1 SGHTA, CDR2 FQGNSA. Trimming left V 1 base short and J 7 bases short, with 11 bases between. The CDR3 nucleotides read TGTGCCAGCAGCTTAGACAGGGTCGGGGAGCAGTACTTC. Amino acid sequence: CASSLDRVGEQYF.

The J gene is TRBJ1-6, the V gene TRBV20-1; 12 bases are a match to TRBD1. The CDR3 contains 18 residues. CDR1 is DFQATT, CDR2 SNEGSKA, per germline (reference sequence). V lost 3 bases to trimming and J lost 0 bases; unmatched junction nucleotides: 6. The CDR3 bases are TGCAGTGCTAGTGGGGACAGGGGGCGTCTCTCCTATAATTCACCCCTCCACTTT. It codes for CSASGDRGRLSYNSPLHF.

This clone was recorded a few times. The chain carries TRBV2 and TRBJ1-6; unclear D gene. Germline V gene data show CDR1 as SNHLY and CDR2 as FYNNEI. There are 12 residues in the CDR3. V gave up 4 bases and J gave up 9 bases, with 7 bases separating them. CDR3 coding DNA: TGTGCCAGCAGTGGAGACATTTCACCCCTCCACTTT. Translating gives CASSGDISPLHF.

This chain connects TRBV5-1 to TRBJ2-7, with TRBD2 identical over 7 bases. This CDR3 comprises 17 residues. V lost 0 bases and J lost 0; bases outside the gene matches: 9. Per the germline V gene, CDR1 is SGHRS and CDR2 is YFSETQ. The CDR3 here is CASSLGGLAAASYEQYF. CDR3 DNA: TGCGCCAGCAGCTTGGGCGGTCTAGCGGCCGCCTCCTACGAGCAGTACTTC.

V is TRBV9 and J is TRBJ2-1; D might be TRBD1 or TRBD2, each matching 6 bases. The CDR3 contains 14 residues. Germline CDR1 is SGDLS and CDR2 is YYNGEE. V was cut by 4 bases and J by 8 bases, with 16 bases left in between. The DNA for the CDR3 is TGTGCCAGCAGCACCCGATTGAGGGGGGATGAGCAGTTCTTC. It translates to CASSTRLRGDEQFF.

CDR3 DNA sequence: TGTGCCAGCAGCGCTAGTAGAGGGGCCTACGAGCAGTACTTC. Protein: CASSASRGAYEQYF. The chain employs TRBV13 and TRBJ2-7; D tentatively fits TRBD1 or TRBD2 (5 bases each). Germline V gene sequence: CDR1 PRHDT, CDR2 FYEKMQ (reference sequence). This CDR3 comprises 14 residues. Trimming stripped 5 bases from V and 2 bases from J, with 13 bases between.

The V call is TRBV9, the J call TRBJ2-3; D is ambiguous. V was clipped by 4 bases and J by 4 bases, with 4 bases between them. Per the germline V gene, CDR1 is SGDLS and CDR2 is YYNGEE. CDR3 size: 11 residues. In nucleotides, the CDR3 is TGTGCCAGCAGCCGTGCAGATACGCAGTATTTT. Protein product: CASSRADTQYF.

This clone was seen only once. This chain links TRBV30 with TRBJ2-3; 7 bases align to TRBD1. Trimming removed 4 bases from V and 4 bases from J; junction bases left unmatched: 11. This CDR3 contains 15 residues. CDR1 is GTSNPN, CDR2 SVGIG, per germline (reference sequence). DNA of the CDR3: TGTGCCTGGACTAAAGGGGCAGGGGGTGCAGATACGCAGTATTTT. Translated, it gives CAWTKGAGGADTQYF.

The chain employs TRBV6-1 and TRBJ2-5, with TRBD2 matching over 7 bases. The CDR3 has 13 residues. Germline V gene data show CDR1 as MNHNS and CDR2 as SASEGT. After removal of 1 base from V and 5 bases from J, the junction contained 1 base not matched to a gene. The CDR3 protein is CASSEEGGETQYF. CDR3 DNA: TGTGCCAGCAGTGAAGAGGGAGGGGAGACCCAGTACTTC.

This rearrangement joins TRBV11-2 to TRBJ1-5; 8 bases agree with TRBD1. Germline CDR1 SGHAT, CDR2 FQNNGV. V lost 4 bases and J lost 7; bases outside the gene matches: 9. The CDR3 has 15 residues. The CDR3 nucleotides read TGTGCCAGCAGCTCTCTAGGACAGGGTGAACAGCCCCAGCATTTT. It yields the protein CASSSLGQGEQPQHF.

J is TRBJ1-6 and V is TRBV5-6; 11 bases map to TRBD1. Per germline, CDR1 SGHDT and CDR2 YYEEEE. The CDR3 sequence is 17 residues long. The V gene end was trimmed by 0 bases and the J gene end by 9 bases; junction bases not matched to a gene: 8. This CDR3 reads CASSLAWTGGTSSPLHF. The CDR3 nucleotides are TGTGCCAGCAGCTTGGCCTGGACAGGGGGCACCAGTTCACCCCTCCACTTT.

This chain joins TRBV6-5 and TRBJ2-1, with 8 bases lining up with TRBD2. The CDR3 loop spans 15 amino acids. With 4 bases clipped from V and 5 bases from J, the junction kept 7 bases outside the gene matches. Germline values: CDR1 MNHEY, CDR2 SVGAGI. As DNA, the CDR3 is TGTGCCAGCAGTTTAACGGGGGGGCCAAACAATGAGCAGTTCTTC. Translating it yields CASSLTGGPNNEQFF.